This entry is about one T cell receptor beta chain. The antigen is unknown. The sample originates from a study of human T cells and chemical hapten exposure. Study overall: Minor volume differences among pooled libraries chiefly drove per-sample TCR yield variation. Study-wide findings and caveats: Expanded TCRs formed significantly more large CDR3 similarity clusters than controls.

The study used a library that attached unique molecular identifiers to individual cDNA molecules. In TCRdb, the RACE reads were re-called with MiXCR into one record per CDR3 protein. This table has 150,000 to 200,000 distinct CDR3 sequences, more than 25% appearing once. This CDR3 contains 14 residues. V gave up 4 bases and J gave up 12 bases, with 16 bases separating them. Time point in this sample: pre-sensitization, week 0. The treatment denotes: therapeutic diphenylcyclopropenone sensitization with weekly scalp DPC. Blood draws came first, before each patch test. The receptor was isolated from a woman under 40 with alopecia areata. Some clones in this sample may be carry-over from other donors' samples. Sequences were derived from whole blood, sampled in connection with sensitization to the hapten diphenylcyclopropenone (DPC). The chain carries TRBV12-3 or TRBV12-4 and TRBJ1-6; D ambiguous. The CDR3 reads CASSWAGSSLPLHF. CDR3 in DNA: TGTGCCAGCAGTTGGGCGGGTAGCAGTCTACCCCTCCACTTT.